The 27 T cell receptor beta chains below come from one sample, sequenced in a study of blood T cells in healthy people across ages. A second PCR, run for about 7 to 11 cycles, used a sample-barcoded 5' primer plus a J-beta primer mix. TCRdb called the 5' RACE reads again in MiXCR, with one record for every CDR3 protein. The table has roughly 790,000 distinct CDR3 sequences, around 40% seen once. The material sequenced was blood. Every receptor here comes from an older woman in good health.

The CDR3 DNA follows: TGTGCCAGCAGTGAAGCGTCCCCGGGACTAGCGGGAGGGTTTTACGAGCAGTACTTC. This codes for CASSEASPGLAGGFYEQYF. This chain links TRBV2 with TRBJ2-7; 16 nucleotides line up with TRBD2. CDR3 length equals 19 residues. The germline V gene has CDR1 SNHLY and CDR2 FYNNEI. V trimming: 0 bases; J trimming: 4 bases; junction bases outside the gene matches: 9.

As regards this clonotype: A read error is possible here, since a much larger clone lies one base away. The chain carries TRBV20-1 and TRBJ2-1; 8 bases line up with TRBD2. The CDR3 covers 15 residues. Germline V gene sequence: CDR1 DFQATT, CDR2 SNEGSKA (reference sequence). V shed 1 base, J shed 6 bases, and the junction held 8 bases outside the gene matches. The CDR3 region is CSARGNGGAPNEQFF. For the CDR3, the DNA is TGCAGTGCTAGAGGGAACGGGGGGGCCCCCAATGAGCAGTTCTTC.

The J gene is TRBJ1-2, the V gene TRBV6-2 or TRBV6-3; TRBD1 might be the D (5 bases). The ends were cut back, 2 bases at V and 0 bases at J, with 10 bases in the middle. Germline values: CDR1 MNHEY, CDR2 SVGEGT. This CDR3 is 15 amino acids long. The CDR3 spells CASSYPGQANYGYTF. The DNA of the CDR3 is TGTGCCAGCAGTTACCCAGGGCAAGCTAACTATGGCTACACCTTC.

There are a few counts of this clonotype. The chain is built from TRBV28 and TRBJ2-5, with a possible D match to TRBD2 (7 bases). V dropped 8 bases and J dropped 1 base, with 17 bases sitting between them. This CDR3 is 15 amino acids long. The germline V gene encodes CDR1 MDHEN and CDR2 SYDVKM. CDR3 sequence reads: CASRTGGRAQETQYF. As DNA, the CDR3 is TGTGCCAGCCGAACGGGGGGCAGGGCCCAAGAGACCCAGTACTTC.

This rearrangement joins TRBV27 to TRBJ1-2; D remains unclear. Trimming removed 6 bases at V and 8 bases at J, with 16 bases between. The germline V gene has CDR1 MNHEY and CDR2 SMNVEV (reference sequence). The CDR3 length is 13 residues. CDR3 nucleotides: TGTGCCAGCAGCCTCAGCTCATCGGGGGGCTACACCTTC. Translation: CASSLSSSGGYTF.

This clonotype was seen only a few times. The J gene is TRBJ2-1, the V gene TRBV5-5, with 7 bases lining up with TRBD1. With 3 bases clipped from V and 0 bases from J, the junction kept 3 bases outside the gene matches. Germline values: CDR1 SGHKS, CDR2 YYEKEE (reference sequence). This CDR3 comprises 15 residues. This CDR3 is CASSWDRSSYNEQFF. In DNA form, the CDR3 reads TGTGCCAGCAGCTGGGACAGAAGCTCCTACAATGAGCAGTTCTTC.

The gene calls are TRBV7-7 and TRBJ2-3; D is unresolved. The germline V and J ends were trimmed by 1 base and 5 bases, with 7 bases remaining between them. The CDR3 is 13 amino acids. The germline CDR1 and CDR2 sequences are SSHAT and FNYEAQ (reference sequence). The CDR3 DNA follows: TGTGCCAGCAGCTTAGGAATTAAAGATACGCAGTATTTT. Translating it yields CASSLGIKDTQYF.

This clonotype was seen only a few times. The chain employs TRBV5-6 and TRBJ1-2; D remains ambiguous. V was cut by 4 bases and J by 1 base, with 17 bases left in between. This CDR3 has 16 residues. Germline lookup yields CDR1 SGHDT and CDR2 YYEEEE. The CDR3 DNA reads TGTGCCAGCAGCCCCCTTTACAGAGCACATAACTATGGCTACACCTTC. Its translation: CASSPLYRAHNYGYTF.

At least ten counts were recorded for this clonotype. The V and J genes are TRBV9 and TRBJ2-1, with D possibly matching TRBD1 (6 bases). The CDR3 sequence is 15 residues long. Germline V gene sequence: CDR1 SGDLS, CDR2 YYNGEE. V was cut by 0 bases and J by 0 bases, with 7 bases left in between. The CDR3 spells CASSVGRGSYNEQFF. The CDR3 region has the DNA TGTGCCAGCAGCGTAGGCAGGGGCTCCTACAATGAGCAGTTCTTC.

This clonotype was counted a few times. The genes are TRBV3-1 and TRBJ2-7; D ambiguous. CDR1 is LGHDT and CDR2 is YNNKEL in the germline V gene (reference sequence). There are 14 residues in the CDR3. Trimming stripped 3 bases from V and 1 base from J, with 10 bases between. Here the CDR3 reads CASSQAASSYEQYF. The CDR3 coding sequence is TGTGCCAGCAGCCAGGCAGCGTCGTCCTACGAGCAGTACTTC.

The chain carries TRBV14 and TRBJ2-2; tentatively, D is TRBD2 (5 bases). CDR1 and CDR2 (germline): SGHDN, FVKESK. Trimming pared 0 bases from V and 7 bases from J, leaving 9 bases between. CDR3 length equals 14 residues. The CDR3 sequence: CASSQDEGVGELFF. The CDR3 DNA reads as TGTGCCAGCAGCCAAGATGAGGGTGTCGGGGAGCTGTTTTTT.

The chain is built from TRBV6-2 or TRBV6-3 and TRBJ2-3; 14 nucleotides align to TRBD2. After removal of 7 bases from V and 7 bases from J, the junction contained 10 bases not matched to a gene. Germline CDR1 is MNHEY and CDR2 is SVGEGT. CDR3 length: 16 amino acids. In DNA form, the CDR3 reads TGTGCCAGCAAAGCGGAGACTAGCGGGGGGGCGAATACGCAGTATTTT. Protein sequence: CASKAETSGGANTQYF.

The sample holds a few counts of this clonotype. This chain links TRBV3-1 with TRBJ2-6, with D possibly TRBD1 on 5 matching bases. Germline lookup yields CDR1 LGHDT and CDR2 YNNKEL (reference sequence). The CDR3 is 17 amino acids. V was pared by 1 base and J by 0 bases, with 10 bases between. The CDR3 DNA is TGTGCCAGCAGCCAAGGTTCAGGGAACTCTGGGGCCAACGTCCTGACTTTC. Its translation is CASSQGSGNSGANVLTF.

This clonotype was counted a few times. This sequence joins TRBV9 and TRBJ1-1; D not resolved. The CDR3 runs 11 residues. Between the trimmed V and J ends, which lost 3 bases and 3 bases, there was a span of 3 bases. Germline V gene lookup returns CDR1 SGDLS and CDR2 YYNGEE. CDR3 DNA: TGTGCCAGCAGCGCCGACACTGAAGCTTTCTTT. Protein: CASSADTEAFF.

V and J are TRBV4-1 and TRBJ1-5; D remains ambiguous. The CDR3 contains 17 residues. Germline-derived CDR1 and CDR2 are MGHRA and YSYEKL. V was trimmed by 0 bases and J by 1 base, leaving 13 bases between them. CDR3 bases: TGCGCCAGCAGCCAAGAGTTCGTGGCCGAGAGCAATCAGCCCCAGCATTTT. Its translation: CASSQEFVAESNQPQHF.

This clonotype was seen at least ten times. This chain uses TRBV28 with TRBJ2-7; D gene unclear. The CDR3 covers 14 residues. Trimming removed 2 bases from V and 2 bases from J, with 10 bases in between. Germline CDR1 reads MDHEN; CDR2 reads SYDVKM. In DNA, the CDR3 is TGTGCCAGCAGTTTAGTTAGCCTAACCTACGAGCAGTACTTC. Translation: CASSLVSLTYEQYF.

On this clonotype itself: Its ends do not fully match the called genes, so a read error is possible. J is TRBJ1-1 and V is TRBV12-3 or TRBV12-4; TRBD1 matches at 7 bases. The CDR3 is 14 residues long. The DNA of the CDR3 is TGTGTCAGCAGCCGACAGACAGGGATAGCTGAAGCTTTCTTT. It specifies CVSSRQTGIAEAFF.

This clonotype was seen a handful of times. The rearrangement links TRBV16 to TRBJ2-1, with D unclear. The CDR3 is 14 residues long. The germline V and J ends were trimmed by 2 bases and 7 bases, with 12 bases remaining between them. Per the germline V gene, CDR1 is KGHSY and CDR2 is FQNENV. DNA of the CDR3: TGTGCCAGCAGCCAAGAGCCGGCCGTTAATGAGCAGTTCTTC. It codes for CASSQEPAVNEQFF.

The chain links TRBV13 to TRBJ1-6, with TRBD1 matching 10 bases. The CDR3 has 15 residues. From germline, CDR1 is PRHDT and CDR2 FYEKMQ (reference sequence). V was pared by 6 bases and J by 9 bases, with 8 bases of the junction left unmatched. The CDR3 DNA is TGTGCCAGCAGAAGGGACAGGGGTGCTATTTCACCCCTCCACTTT. This encodes CASRRDRGAISPLHF.

This clonotype was counted a few times. This sequence joins TRBV7-9 and TRBJ2-3; 9 bases align to TRBD1. Trimming cost V 6 bases and J 2 bases; bases outside gene matches: 6. Per germline, CDR1 SEHNR and CDR2 FQNEAQ (reference sequence). The CDR3 is made up of 15 amino acids. CDR3 amino acids: CASSRDREVTDTQYF. Written as DNA, the CDR3 is TGTGCCAGCAGTCGGGACAGGGAGGTCACAGATACGCAGTATTTT.

This clonotype was counted ten times or more. A much more abundant neighbour one base away suggests this may be a read error. This chain joins TRBV20-1 and TRBJ2-5; D possibly corresponds to TRBD2 (5 bases). V shed 6 bases and J shed 11 bases, with 16 bases lying between them. The germline V gene encodes CDR1 DFQATT and CDR2 SNEGSKA (reference sequence). The CDR3 extends over 11 amino acids. CDR3 DNA: TGCAGTGCCGCGCTGAGCGGTGAGCAGTACTTC. Protein product: CSAALSGEQYF.

The chain combines TRBV4-1 with TRBJ1-5, with TRBD1 matching over 9 bases. V lost 3 bases, J lost 4 bases, and 4 bases stayed unmatched. This CDR3 has 15 residues. CDR1 is MGHRA, CDR2 YSYEKL, per germline. CDR3 nucleotide sequence: TGCGCCAGCAGCCAGGGGGACAGGGATAATCAGCCCCAGCATTTT. It specifies CASSQGDRDNQPQHF.

The chain couples TRBV6-4 to TRBJ2-3; TRBD1 matches 12 bases. CDR3 length: 14 residues. With V trimmed by 6 bases and J by 6 bases, 4 bases remained unmatched. Germline CDR1 and CDR2: MRHNA and SNTAGT. Here the CDR3 reads CASRDGTGGDTQYF. The CDR3 coding sequence is TGTGCCAGCAGGGACGGGACAGGGGGCGATACGCAGTATTTT.

This clonotype was observed a few times. The chain is built from TRBV20-1 and TRBJ2-7; D unclear. This CDR3 spans 12 amino acids. Looked up from germline, CDR1 is DFQATT and CDR2 is SNEGSKA (reference sequence). Deletions cut 0 bases from V and 11 bases from J, with 14 bases between. The CDR3 protein is CSARDLNSIKYF. The DNA for the CDR3 is TGCAGTGCTAGAGATCTTAACAGTATTAAGTACTTC.

This clonotype was picked up many times. V gene TRBV4-2 combines with J gene TRBJ2-1; 10 nucleotides agree with TRBD2. With V trimmed by 1 base and J by 4 bases, 10 bases remained unmatched. The CDR3 covers 18 residues. CDR1 is LGHNA and CDR2 is YNFKEQ in the germline V gene. The CDR3 spells CASSQGGSGGTPYNEQFF. The CDR3 bases are TGTGCCAGCAGCCAAGGTGGTAGCGGGGGGACACCTTACAATGAGCAGTTCTTC.

This clonotype was counted a single time. Sequence at one end of the junction differs from germline and may be a read error. This chain links TRBV3-1 with TRBJ2-5; TRBD1 is a possible D gene (5 bases). The germline V gene encodes CDR1 LGHDT and CDR2 YNNKEL (reference sequence). There are 15 residues in the CDR3. CDR3 sequence (DNA): TGTGCCAACAGCCAAGATCAGGGTTGGAAAGAGACCCAGTACTTC. The encoded protein is CANSQDQGWKETQYF.

This clonotype was seen more than once but under ten times. This chain connects TRBV28 to TRBJ1-2; D is uncertain. Germline V gives CDR1 MDHEN, CDR2 SYDVKM. Trimming stripped 4 bases from V and 3 bases from J, with 24 bases between. The CDR3 is made up of 18 amino acids. CDR3 residues: CASSSPVGVIPYDYGYTF. The CDR3 DNA follows: TGTGCCAGCAGTTCCCCAGTGGGCGTAATCCCCTATGACTATGGCTACACCTTC.